This entry lists 28 T cell receptor beta chains sequenced from one sample in a study of CD8 T cells in Susac syndrome. With random hexamers, reverse transcription was performed on about 0.5 to 1 ug of RNA. TCRdb itself ran the immunoSEQ multiplex PCR reads through MiXCR, one entry per CDR3 protein. The repertoire holds roughly 330,000 distinct CDR3 sequences, with roughly 94% as singletons. The sample consisted of CD4+ T cells from PBMCs. These receptor sequences come from a human donor with multiple sclerosis.

The rearrangement uses TRBV27 and TRBJ2-7; D tentatively reads TRBD1 or TRBD2 (5 bases each). Germline V CDR1 and CDR2: MNHEY, SMNVEV (reference sequence). CDR3 length equals 14 residues. The ends were cut back, 1 base at V and 5 bases at J, with 12 bases in the middle. CDR3: CASSLYGAEDEQYF. The CDR3 DNA is TGTGCCAGCAGTTTATACGGGGCAGAGGACGAGCAGTACTTC.

This chain links TRBV12-3 or TRBV12-4 with TRBJ2-5, with a weak D call TRBD1 (5 bases). V gave up 1 base and J gave up 0 bases, with 15 bases separating them. The CDR3 contains 17 residues. As DNA, the CDR3 is TGTGCCAGCAGTTTAGGCAGGCGGCAGGGCGACCAAGAGACCCAGTACTTC. Protein: CASSLGRRQGDQETQYF.

The chain has TRBV7-2 and TRBJ1-1; no reliable D call. Germline CDR1 and CDR2: SGHTA and FQGNSA. Trimming left V 2 bases short and J 4 bases short, with 11 bases between. The CDR3 extends over 14 amino acids. The CDR3 is CASSLLGSGTEAFF. The CDR3 DNA follows: TGTGCCAGCAGCTTACTGGGTTCGGGCACTGAAGCTTTCTTT. Full variable domain (outside the CDR3, taken from reference TRBV7-2 and TRBJ1-1): GAGVSQSPSNKVTEKGKDVELRCDPISGHTALYWYRQSLGQGLEFLIYFQGNSAPDKSGLPSDRFSAERTGGSVSTLTIQRTQQEDSAVYLCASSLLGSGTEAFFGQGTRLTVV.

This sequence joins TRBV5-1 and TRBJ2-5; D perhaps matches TRBD2 (5 bases). V lost 4 bases to trimming and J lost 7 bases, with 17 bases between them. This CDR3 is 14 amino acids long. Germline assignment: CDR1 SGHRS and CDR2 YFSETQ. The CDR3 loop is CASSPIPRSGTQYF. The CDR3, as DNA: TGCGCCAGCAGCCCTATCCCAAGGAGCGGGACCCAGTACTTC.

This chain connects TRBV12-3 or TRBV12-4 to TRBJ1-4, with D unclear. The CDR3 covers 13 residues. V was shortened by 7 bases and J by 0 bases, with 6 bases between the two germline ends. The CDR3 nucleotides are TGTGCCAGCAAGATTGCAACTAATGAAAAACTGTTTTTT. It yields the protein CASKIATNEKLFF.

The chain carries TRBV2 and TRBJ2-6; no clear D. Germline CDR1 and CDR2: SNHLY and FYNNEI. V dropped 10 bases and J dropped 0 bases, with 10 bases sitting between them. The CDR3 totals 14 residues. CDR3 protein: CAIRRSSGANVLTF. CDR3 bases: TGTGCCATCAGAAGATCCTCTGGGGCCAACGTCCTGACTTTC.

The table lists this clonotype with a count of one. The CDR3: CASSLAGGLSYQETQYF. CDR3 coding DNA: TGTGCCAGCAGCTTGGCCGGAGGACTCTCGTACCAAGAGACCCAGTACTTC. This chain connects TRBV5-6 to TRBJ2-5; possibly TRBD2 for D (5 bases). The CDR3 consists of 17 residues. The ends were cut back, 0 bases at V and 0 bases at J, with 15 bases in the middle. Germline CDR1 SGHDT, CDR2 YYEEEE. The full variable domain, with the rest looked up from reference TRBV5-6 and TRBJ2-5, is DAGVTQSPTHLIKTRGQQVTLRCSPKSGHDTVSWYQQALGQGPQFIFQYYEEEERQRGNFPDRFSGHQFPNYSSELNVNALLLGDSALYLCASSLAGGLSYQETQYFGPGTRLLVL.

CDR3 sequence: CASSSGPYYGYTF. The CDR3 DNA follows: TGTGCCAGCAGTAGCGGGCCCTACTATGGCTACACCTTC. The chain is built from TRBV27 and TRBJ1-2; no definite D call. The V end was cut by 5 bases, the J end by 3 bases, with 10 bases between. Per germline, CDR1 MNHEY and CDR2 SMNVEV (reference sequence). This CDR3 is built from 13 residues.

The chain joins TRBV23-1 to TRBJ1-2, with D unclear. TRBV23-1 is an open reading frame whose function is uncertain. The CDR3 totals 13 residues. V gave up 7 bases and J gave up 2 bases, with 11 bases separating them. CDR3 nucleotide sequence: TGCGCCAGCACCCCCCAGGAAAACTATGGCTACACCTTC. Its translation is CASTPQENYGYTF.

This chain joins TRBV30 and TRBJ2-5, with 7 bases fitting TRBD2. The junction had 12 bases not matched to a gene; V was cut back by 5 bases and J by 9 bases. This CDR3 has 13 residues. Germline V gene sequence: CDR1 GTSNPN, CDR2 SVGIG (reference sequence). The CDR3 nucleotides read TGTGCCTGGGACATTTTAAAGGGAGGGTCCCAGTACTTC. This gives the protein CAWDILKGGSQYF. The whole variable domain, filled in from reference TRBV30 and TRBJ2-5, reads SQTIHQWPATLVQPVGSPLSLECTVEGTSNPNLYWYRQAAGRGLQLLFYSVGIGQISSEVPQNLSASRPQDRQFILSSKKLLLSDSGFYLCAWDILKGGSQYFGPGTRLLVL.

The chain combines TRBV5-4 with TRBJ2-3; D assignment may be TRBD1 or TRBD2 (6 bases each). The CDR3 totals 16 residues. Germline V gene lookup returns CDR1 SGHNT and CDR2 YYREEE (reference sequence). V was shortened by 0 bases and J by 4 bases, with 15 bases between the two germline ends. The chain's CDR3 is CASSLGEGGPPDTQYF. CDR3 DNA: TGTGCCAGCAGCTTGGGTGAAGGGGGGCCCCCAGATACGCAGTATTTT.

This clonotype was detected a few times. The chain couples TRBV7-3 to TRBJ2-7, with 9 nucleotides matching TRBD1. The CDR3 consists of 19 residues. From germline, CDR1 is SGHTA and CDR2 FQGTGA. Losses at the gene ends were 5 bases for V and 0 bases for J; bases not matched to a gene: 17. The CDR3: CASSKGGFEGQGPSYEQYF. As DNA, the CDR3 is TGTGCCAGCAGCAAGGGGGGTTTCGAAGGACAGGGGCCCTCCTACGAGCAGTACTTC.

CDR3 in amino acids: CASSRRGGTDTQYF. In DNA, the CDR3 is TGTGCCAGCAGCCGACGAGGGGGCACAGATACGCAGTATTTT. This chain uses TRBV5-4 with TRBJ2-3; D might be TRBD1 or TRBD2, each matching 5 bases. This CDR3 is built from 14 residues. V shed 4 bases and J shed 1 base, with 10 bases lying between them. Looked up from germline, CDR1 is SGHNT and CDR2 is YYREEE (reference sequence).

This clonotype showed up just a few times. The J gene is TRBJ2-5, the V gene TRBV6-2 or TRBV6-3; no clear D. In germline, CDR1 is MNHEY, CDR2 SVGEGT. The CDR3 runs to 12 residues. The ends were cut back, 6 bases at V and 1 base at J, with 6 bases in the middle. The CDR3: CASSGSQETQYF. The CDR3 bases are TGTGCCAGCAGCGGTAGCCAAGAGACCCAGTACTTC.

The CDR3 DNA is TGTGCCAGCAGCCCGTGGGACAGGGAGGGCTATGGCTACACCTTC. Residues: CASSPWDREGYGYTF. This rearrangement joins TRBV7-9 to TRBJ1-2, with TRBD1 matching 9 bases. V shed 5 bases, J shed 4 bases, and the junction held 8 bases outside the gene matches. CDR1 SEHNR and CDR2 FQNEAQ come from the germline V gene (reference sequence). This CDR3 has 15 amino acids.

This clonotype is a singleton in its sample. This chain links TRBV10-2 with TRBJ1-1; no reliable D call. Trimming removed 6 bases from V and 2 bases from J, with 13 bases in between. The length of the CDR3 is 14 residues. Germline V gene lookup returns CDR1 WSHSY and CDR2 SAAADI. CDR3 coding DNA: TGCGCCAGCAGCCTGGCCCTACTCAACACTGAAGCTTTCTTT. This translates into CASSLALLNTEAFF.

This clonotype came up a few times. The chain uses TRBV6-1 and TRBJ2-7; possibly TRBD2 for D (5 bases). Trimming left V 6 bases short and J 2 bases short, with 5 bases between. The CDR3 spans 11 residues. Germline V gives CDR1 MNHNS, CDR2 SASEGT. In DNA, the CDR3 is TGTGCCAGCAGCGGGACCTACGAGCAGTACTTC. Protein: CASSGTYEQYF.

The chain links TRBV18 to TRBJ2-1; D is unresolved. The germline CDR1 and CDR2 sequences are KGHSH and LQKENI. V lost 4 bases and J lost 5, with 6 bases in between. This CDR3 spans 12 amino acids. DNA of the CDR3: TGTGCCAGCTCACAGGTGAACAATGAGCAGTTCTTC. Its translation is CASSQVNNEQFF.

In DNA form, the CDR3 reads TGTGCCAGCAGCCCCAGGGGTGGGGGTTCACCCCTCCACTTT. Translating it yields CASSPRGGGSPLHF. The gene calls are TRBV7-3 and TRBJ1-6, with TRBD1 as a possible D gene (6 bases). Germline V gives CDR1 SGHTA, CDR2 FQGTGA. The CDR3 spans 14 residues. V was cut by 5 bases and J by 9 bases, with 14 bases left in between.

V usage is TRBV19 and J usage is TRBJ2-7, with TRBD1 as a possible D gene (6 bases). This CDR3 has 19 residues. Germline V gene lookup returns CDR1 LNHDA and CDR2 SQIVND (reference sequence). Trimming removed 6 bases from V and 0 bases from J, with 27 bases in between. CDR3 nucleotides: TGTGCCAGTAGCGCAAGAGGTACAAGGGGGAAGGATAGCTCCTACGAGCAGTACTTC. Translated, it gives CASSARGTRGKDSSYEQYF.

V and J are TRBV20-1 and TRBJ1-4; D unclear. The CDR3 runs to 13 residues. V shed 6 bases and J shed 8 bases, with 16 bases lying between them. Germline V gene sequence: CDR1 DFQATT, CDR2 SNEGSKA (reference sequence). The DNA for the CDR3 is TGCAGTGCCCGGTGGGCAAATGGCGAAAAACTGTTTTTT. Residues: CSARWANGEKLFF.

This clonotype was recorded a few times. The chain employs TRBV7-2 and TRBJ1-2, with a weak D call TRBD1 (5 bases). The V end was cut by 1 base, the J end by 2 bases, with 11 bases between. The CDR3 sequence is 15 residues long. Germline CDR1 is SGHTA and CDR2 is FQGNSA. CDR3 in amino acids: CASSLGGGGNYGYTF. Written as DNA, the CDR3 is TGTGCCAGCAGCTTAGGTGGCGGGGGGAACTATGGCTACACCTTC. The entire variable domain, with the rest obtained from reference TRBV7-2 and TRBJ1-2, is as follows: GAGVSQSPSNKVTEKGKDVELRCDPISGHTALYWYRQSLGQGLEFLIYFQGNSAPDKSGLPSDRFSAERTGGSVSTLTIQRTQQEDSAVYLCASSLGGGGNYGYTFGSGTRLTVV.

This clonotype was seen only a few times. The chain uses TRBV18 and TRBJ2-7; 11 bases align to TRBD2. Unmatched junction bases numbered 3, after V lost 5 bases and J lost 0 bases. The CDR3 extends over 15 amino acids. Germline V gene sequence: CDR1 KGHSH, CDR2 LQKENI. CDR3 amino acids: CASSVAGGSSYEQYF. As DNA, the CDR3 is TGTGCCAGCTCAGTAGCGGGAGGGAGCTCCTACGAGCAGTACTTC.

The chain joins TRBV6-2 or TRBV6-3 to TRBJ2-2; D perhaps matches TRBD1 (5 bases). The V end was cut by 6 bases, the J end by 0 bases, with 8 bases between. The CDR3 runs to 14 residues. Germline values: CDR1 MNHEY, CDR2 SVGEGT. CDR3 nucleotide sequence: TGTGCCAGCAGATCGACAGCGAACACCGGGGAGCTGTTTTTT. This codes for CASRSTANTGELFF.

The chain is built from TRBV5-8 and TRBJ2-1, with unresolved D. V was shortened by 1 base and J by 14 bases, with 10 bases between the two germline ends. The germline V gene has CDR1 SGHTS and CDR2 YDEGEE. This CDR3 contains 11 residues. The CDR3 DNA reads TGTGCCAGCAGCTTGTCCGGTTCGGAGTTCTTC. Translating it yields CASSLSGSEFF.

V gene TRBV30 combines with J gene TRBJ2-1; 9 nucleotides align to TRBD1. The V gene end was trimmed by 2 bases and the J gene end by 7 bases; junction bases not matched to a gene: 9. Germline V gene sequence: CDR1 GTSNPN, CDR2 SVGIG (reference sequence). This CDR3 spans 15 amino acids. CDR3: CAWSRPGTGWNEQFF. The CDR3 DNA follows: TGTGCCTGGAGTCGTCCCGGGACAGGGTGGAATGAGCAGTTCTTC.

CDR3 coding DNA: TGCAGTGCTAGAGGGTCAAACAGGGGGACGGGGTATGGCTACACCTTC. Its protein product is CSARGSNRGTGYGYTF. The V call is TRBV20-1, the J call TRBJ1-2; 8 positions match TRBD1. Germline CDR1 and CDR2: DFQATT and SNEGSKA (reference sequence). V was pared by 1 base and J by 5 bases, with 12 bases of the junction left unmatched. The CDR3 is 16 amino acids.

The chain employs TRBV7-9 and TRBJ2-3; 9 nucleotides match TRBD1. The ends lost 8 bases at V and 4 bases at J; junction bases unmatched: 7. Germline V gives CDR1 SEHNR, CDR2 FQNEAQ (reference sequence). CDR3 length: 14 residues. Here the CDR3 reads CASSLGQGPDTQYF. In nucleotides, the CDR3 is TGTGCCAGCTCACTCGGACAGGGGCCAGATACGCAGTATTTT.